A selection of T cell receptor beta chains follows, all from one sample in a study of blood T cell repertoires in COVID-19. Profiled with immunoSEQ multiplex PCR; TCRdb holds only in-frame clones, not every one. Here the sample spans about 45,000 clones, over 75% being singletons. The sequenced material came from peripheral blood. These receptors were taken from a woman over 75 with acute or convalescent COVID-19. CDR3s leave out the opening cysteine and the closing phenylalanine or tryptophan.

>TRBV27|TRBJ2-2
ASGGVNTGELF
>TRBV6-5|TRBJ1-1
ASSPRQGKTEAF
>TRBV12-3/TRBV12-4|TRBJ1-6
ASRTGGNSPLH
>TRBV19|TRBJ1-5
ASSPDSYSNQPQH
>TRBV6-1|TRBJ2-1
ASSEGVAGSSYNEQF
>TRBV2|TRBJ1-2
ASGRGYGYT
>TRBV2|TRBJ1-2
ASSEALTSAGT
>TRBV19|TRBJ1-2
ASRLSRAEGYT
>TRBV3-1/TRBV3-2|TRBJ2-1
ASSQGLAANEQF
>TRBV9|TRBJ2-1
ASSAPPGLAGGRSYNEQF
>TRBV3-1/TRBV3-2|TRBJ2-1
ASRPSGSPYNEQF
>TRBV27|TRBJ2-3
ASRRSDTDTQY
>TRBV5-1|TRBJ2-1
ASSSRQGSSYNEQF
>TRBV14|TRBJ2-1
ASSQDAGGGLDEQF
>TRBV30|TRBJ2-3
AWSKAADTQY
>TRBV5-4|TRBJ1-4
ASSFGGISEKLF
>TRBV7-2|TRBJ2-1
ASSLSLAGAYNEQF
>TRBV18|TRBJ2-1
ASSPNTGLVRNEQF
>TRBV3-1/TRBV3-2|TRBJ1-6
ASSGQGANSPLH
>TRBV6-5|TRBJ2-2
ASKDGTRNTGELF
>TRBV19|TRBJ2-5
ASTTARGGGTQY
>TRBV5-8|TRBJ1-3
ASSKLNSGNTIY
>TRBV6-5|TRBJ2-4
ASGPGLSNWDIQY
>TRBV4-1|TRBJ1-5
ASSQDEGAPQH
>TRBV5-1|TRBJ2-5
ASSLGQGRETQY
>TRBV28|TRBJ2-3
ASSPSGRAFADTQY
>TRBV20-1|TRBJ1-6
SASHEGMNNSPLH
>TRBV5-5|TRBJ1-6
ASNPLQAGGGSPLH
>TRBV7-8|TRBJ2-1
ASSRPPRLEQF
>TRBV19|TRBJ2-1
ASSIAGASYNEQF
>TRBV4-2|TRBJ2-5
ASSQFGGSNRETQY
>TRBV5-1|TRBJ2-1
ASSPRPVTGTSIYEQF
>TRBV6-4|TRBJ2-1
ASSLTSGPSSYNEQF
>TRBV10-1|TRBJ1-1
ASSPRTGGNTEAF
>TRBV5-1|TRBJ1-1
ASSPTQGAEAF
>TRBV18|TRBJ2-3
ASSPTSQGTDTQY
>TRBV27|TRBJ1-1
ASSLSAASTEAF
>TRBV18|TRBJ1-1
ASSPTPTGGNLVAF
>TRBV11-2|TRBJ2-5
ASSFEEETQY
>TRBV1|TRBJ2-7
TRRLVLPYEQY
>TRBV6-2/TRBV6-3|TRBJ1-5
ASSYPGQVTSNQPQH
>TRBV5-1|TRBJ1-4
ASSLHREKLF